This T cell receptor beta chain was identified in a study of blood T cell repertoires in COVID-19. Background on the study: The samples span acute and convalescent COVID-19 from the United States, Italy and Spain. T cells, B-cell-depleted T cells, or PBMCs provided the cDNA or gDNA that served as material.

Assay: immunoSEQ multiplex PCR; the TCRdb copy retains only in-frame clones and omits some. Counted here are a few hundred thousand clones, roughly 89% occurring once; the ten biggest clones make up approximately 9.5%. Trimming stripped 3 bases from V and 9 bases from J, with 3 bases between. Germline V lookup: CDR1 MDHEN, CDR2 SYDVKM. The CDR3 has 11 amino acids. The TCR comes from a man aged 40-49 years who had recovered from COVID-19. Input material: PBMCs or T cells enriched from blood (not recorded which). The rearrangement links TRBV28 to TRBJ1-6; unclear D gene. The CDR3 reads CASSFGSPLHF. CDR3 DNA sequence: TGTGCCAGCAGTTTCGGTTCACCCCTCCACTTT.